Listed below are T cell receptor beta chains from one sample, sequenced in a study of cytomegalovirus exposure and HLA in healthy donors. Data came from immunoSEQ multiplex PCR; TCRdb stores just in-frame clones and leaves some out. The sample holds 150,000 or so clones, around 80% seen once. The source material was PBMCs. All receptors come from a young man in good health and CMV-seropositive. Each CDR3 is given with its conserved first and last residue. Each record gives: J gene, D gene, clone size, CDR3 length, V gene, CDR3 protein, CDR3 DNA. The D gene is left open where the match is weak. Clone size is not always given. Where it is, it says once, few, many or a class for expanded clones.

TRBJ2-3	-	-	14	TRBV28	CASSTPDTGDTQYF	TGTGCCAGCAGTACACCGGACACCGGGGATACGCAGTATTTT
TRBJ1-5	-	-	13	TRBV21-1	CASPRQSNQPQHF	TGTGCCAGCCCCAGACAGAGCAATCAGCCCCAGCATTTT
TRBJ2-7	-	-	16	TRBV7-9	CASSPPPGAGINEQYF	TGTGCCAGCAGCCCCCCCCCAGGAGCAGGGATCAACGAGCAGTACTTC
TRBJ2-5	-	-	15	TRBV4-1	CASSRGGQGGETQYF	TGCGCCAGCAGCAGGGGAGGCCAGGGCGGAGAGACCCAGTACTTC
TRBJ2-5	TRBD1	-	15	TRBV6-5	CASSLKDRAGETQYF	TGTGCCAGCAGCTTAAAGGACAGGGCAGGGGAGACCCAGTACTTC
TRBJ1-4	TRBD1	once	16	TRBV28	CASSPPDRVTNEKLFF	TGTGCCAGCAGTCCCCCAGACAGGGTAACTAATGAAAAACTGTTTTTT
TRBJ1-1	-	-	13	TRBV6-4	CASSPVPNTEAFF	TGTGCCAGCAGTCCGGTACCGAACACTGAAGCTTTCTTT
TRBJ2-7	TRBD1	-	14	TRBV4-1	CASSQGQGRDEQYF	TGCGCCAGCAGCCAAGGACAGGGGCGCGACGAGCAGTACTTC
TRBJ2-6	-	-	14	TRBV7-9	CASSSVTGANVLTF	TGTGCCAGCAGCTCGGTAACTGGGGCCAACGTCCTGACTTTC
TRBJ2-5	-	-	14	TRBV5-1	CASSLGALRETQYF	TGCGCCAGCAGCTTGGGGGCCCTAAGGGAGACCCAGTACTTC
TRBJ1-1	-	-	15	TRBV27	CASRKIQVRDTEAFF	TGTGCCAGCAGGAAAATTCAAGTGAGGGACACTGAAGCTTTCTTT
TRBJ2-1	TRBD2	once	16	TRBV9	CASSVVSGRRGDEQFF	TGTGCCAGCAGCGTAGTCAGCGGGAGGAGAGGCGATGAGCAGTTCTTC
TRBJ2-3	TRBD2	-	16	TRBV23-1	CASSPGLAVILGTQYF	TGCGCCAGCAGCCCCGGACTAGCGGTAATCCTAGGTACGCAGTATTTT
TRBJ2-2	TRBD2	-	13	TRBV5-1	CASSWGGDGELFF	TGCGCCAGCAGCTGGGGGGGTGACGGGGAGCTGTTTTTT
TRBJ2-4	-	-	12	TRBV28	CASRGGQNIQYF	TGTGCCAGCAGAGGCGGGCAAAACATTCAGTACTTC
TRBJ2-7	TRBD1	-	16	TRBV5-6	CASSFRDRGRGYEQYF	TGTGCCAGCAGCTTCCGGGACAGGGGGCGCGGGTACGAGCAGTACTTC
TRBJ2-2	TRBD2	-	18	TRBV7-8	CASSPRGWSGTNTGELFF	TGTGCCAGCAGCCCCCGCGGTTGGAGCGGGACCAACACCGGGGAGCTGTTTTTT
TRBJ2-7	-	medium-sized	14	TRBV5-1	CASSLESRGDEQYF	TGCGCCAGCAGCTTGGAAAGCAGGGGAGACGAGCAGTACTTC
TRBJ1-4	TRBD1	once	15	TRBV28	CASSFSTGRGEKLFF	TGTGCCAGCAGTTTCTCGACAGGGAGAGGTGAAAAACTGTTTTTT
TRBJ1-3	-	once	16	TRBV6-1	CASSEARSLPGNTIYF	TGTGCCAGCAGTGAAGCGAGATCCCTACCTGGAAACACCATATATTTT
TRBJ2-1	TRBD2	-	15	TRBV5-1	CASSFQGREGNEQFF	TGCGCCAGCAGCTTCCAAGGGCGGGAGGGCAATGAGCAGTTCTTC
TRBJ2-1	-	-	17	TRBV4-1	CASSQGLSSGRLDEQFF	TGCGCCAGCAGCCAAGGATTATCGAGCGGTAGGTTGGATGAGCAGTTCTTC
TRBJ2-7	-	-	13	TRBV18	CASSLQTVYEQYF	TGTGCCAGCTCACTACAGACAGTTTACGAGCAGTACTTC
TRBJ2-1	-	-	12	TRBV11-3	CASSLGLSEQFF	TGTGCCAGCAGCTTAGGGTTGAGTGAGCAGTTCTTC
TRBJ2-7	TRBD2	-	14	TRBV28	CASSPSGGLLEQYF	TGTGCCAGCAGTCCGTCGGGAGGCCTCCTCGAGCAGTACTTC